The following is a T cell receptor beta chain sequence with its context. The antigen remains undetermined. Germline V lookup: CDR1 MGHRA, CDR2 YSYEKL. V shed 1 base and J shed 0 bases, with 4 bases lying between them. The CDR3 loop spans 15 amino acids. This sample is part of a study of cytomegalovirus exposure and HLA in healthy donors. Study-wide findings and caveats: What TCR beta sequences reportedly achieved was accurate prediction of HLA-A and HLA-B alleles in most subjects. The study put 150 or so TCR beta chains on its list as cytomegalovirus-associated. The study carried out a later analysis of TCR beta sequences. It associated 15,000 to 20,000 of them with specific HLA alleles at a false discovery rate of 0.05. In an earlier analysis, most TCR beta V segments were productive about 87% or about 30% of the time.

The PCR employed 60 Vbeta primers together with 13 Jbeta primers. Clones were read by immunoSEQ multiplex PCR, and TCRdb kept only the in-frame ones, dropping some. The sample contains 55,000 to 70,000 clones, almost 70% of which appear only once. The chain carries TRBV4-1 and TRBJ1-6; D unclear. The TCR comes from a man between 35 and 55 years old in good health and CMV-seropositive. Sequencing was done on a sample of PBMCs. The CDR3 sequence is CASSQANSYNSPLHF. The CDR3 nucleotides read TGCGCCAGCAGCCAAGCTAACTCCTATAATTCACCCCTCCACTTT.